These 20 T cell receptor beta chains came from one sample sequenced in a study of lymphopenia after photon versus proton radiotherapy. Data came from immunoSEQ multiplex PCR; TCRdb stores just in-frame clones and leaves some out. This sample has 65,000 to 85,000 clones; around 93% occur once, and the top ten carry about 2.2%. The source material was peripheral blood, sampled from a patient treated with photon-based radiotherapy. These receptors were collected from a woman in her thirties or forties with cholangiocarcinoma.

A single count supports this clone. This sequence joins TRBV27 and TRBJ2-7; TRBD1 or TRBD2 may be the D gene (5 bases each). The CDR3 totals 13 residues. The V gene's germline CDR1 is MNHEY and CDR2 SMNVEV (reference sequence). V lost 4 bases and J lost 3, with 10 bases in between. The CDR3 coding sequence is TGTGCCAGCAGTTCCGGGACCTTCTACGAGCAGTACTTC. Protein: CASSSGTFYEQYF.

This chain connects TRBV27 to TRBJ2-7; 9 bases agree with TRBD1. The germline V gene encodes CDR1 MNHEY and CDR2 SMNVEV (reference sequence). V was clipped by 0 bases and J by 1 base; unmatched bases: 7. The CDR3 spans 17 residues. CDR3 nucleotides: TGTGCCAGCAGTTTATCGGCCGGACAGGGGACGTCCTACGAGCAGTACTTC. Encoded protein: CASSLSAGQGTSYEQYF.

The rearrangement links TRBV5-4 to TRBJ2-7; 9 nucleotides agree with TRBD1. This CDR3 is built from 13 residues. With V trimmed by 6 bases and J by 7 bases, 8 bases remained unmatched. In germline, CDR1 is SGHNT, CDR2 YYREEE (reference sequence). This chain's CDR3 is CASTTPGQGEQYF. The CDR3 DNA sequence: TGTGCCAGCACCACTCCGGGACAGGGAGAGCAGTACTTC. The full variable domain, with the rest looked up from reference TRBV5-4 and TRBJ2-7, is ETGVTQSPTHLIKTRGQQVTLRCSSQSGHNTVSWYQQALGQGPQFIFQYYREEENGRGNFPPRFSGLQFPNYSSELNVNALELDDSALYLCASTTPGQGEQYFGPGTRLTVT.

The chain joins TRBV7-8 to TRBJ2-6, with D maybe TRBD2 (7 bases). Germline CDR1 SGHVS, CDR2 FQNEAQ. The CDR3 runs to 21 residues. Deletions cut 7 bases from V and 0 bases from J, with 28 bases between. This CDR3 is CASTWEGGPPKLLSGANVLTF. In DNA, the CDR3 is TGTGCCAGCACCTGGGAGGGGGGCCCCCCCAAACTCCTCTCTGGGGCCAACGTCCTGACTTTC.

This chain joins TRBV5-1 and TRBJ2-7; D remains unclear. Trimming shortened V by 5 bases and J by 3 bases, and 6 bases separated the two germline ends. The CDR3 covers 11 residues. Germline V gene data show CDR1 as SGHRS and CDR2 as YFSETQ. The CDR3: CASRQNYEQYF. The CDR3 DNA follows: TGCGCCAGCAGGCAAAACTACGAGCAGTACTTC.

The genes are TRBV6-1 and TRBJ1-1; D call uncertain. V was shortened by 7 bases and J by 3 bases, with 15 bases between the two germline ends. The CDR3 covers 14 residues. Looked up from germline, CDR1 is MNHNS and CDR2 is SASEGT. CDR3 amino acids: CASKRQVEDTEAFF. CDR3 coding DNA: TGTGCCAGCAAGCGACAAGTTGAGGACACTGAAGCTTTCTTT.

The chain employs TRBV15 and TRBJ1-4, with D hard to call. The ends were cut back, 0 bases at V and 0 bases at J, with 11 bases in the middle. CDR3 length: 17 residues. Germline loops: CDR1 LNHNV, CDR2 YYDKDF (reference sequence). The CDR3 sequence is CATSREKGYATNEKLFF. For the CDR3, the DNA is TGTGCCACCAGCAGAGAAAAAGGCTATGCAACTAATGAAAAACTGTTTTTT.

The rearrangement uses TRBV6-5 and TRBJ1-2; tentatively, D is TRBD1 (6 bases). This CDR3 spans 13 amino acids. The germline V gene encodes CDR1 MNHEY and CDR2 SVGAGI. Deletions cut 7 bases from V and 10 bases from J, with 19 bases between. CDR3 amino acids: CASISGARGDYTF. In DNA, the CDR3 is TGTGCCAGCATTTCGGGGGCCCGGGGGGACTACACCTTC.

The J gene is TRBJ1-1, the V gene TRBV19; D is unresolved. V was cut by 3 bases and J by 5 bases, with 10 bases left in between. Germline lookup yields CDR1 LNHDA and CDR2 SQIVND (reference sequence). The CDR3 runs 13 residues. The CDR3 sequence: CASSIGPGTEAFF. Written as DNA, the CDR3 is TGTGCCAGTAGTATTGGACCGGGAACTGAAGCTTTCTTT.

The chain recombines TRBV30 with TRBJ2-2, with no clear D. The CDR3 covers 13 residues. Trimming cost V 5 bases and J 1 base, with 8 bases left between them. Germline V gene sequence: CDR1 GTSNPN, CDR2 SVGIG (reference sequence). The CDR3 coding sequence is TGTGCCTGGGATCTAGGGAACACCGGGGAGCTGTTTTTT. Residues: CAWDLGNTGELFF. Based on the CDR3 plus reference TRBV30 and TRBJ2-2, the full variable domain is SQTIHQWPATLVQPVGSPLSLECTVEGTSNPNLYWYRQAAGRGLQLLFYSVGIGQISSEVPQNLSASRPQDRQFILSSKKLLLSDSGFYLCAWDLGNTGELFFGEGSRLTVL.

The rearrangement links TRBV5-1 to TRBJ2-1; maybe TRBD2 (5 bases). The CDR3 loop spans 11 amino acids. Germline V lookup: CDR1 SGHRS, CDR2 YFSETQ. The germline V and J ends were trimmed by 2 bases and 10 bases, with 7 bases remaining between them. The CDR3 spells CASSFSVEQFF. DNA for the CDR3: TGCGCCAGCAGCTTTAGCGTGGAGCAGTTCTTC.

V usage is TRBV5-1 and J usage is TRBJ1-1; D unresolved. Trimming shortened V by 1 base and J by 1 base, and 8 bases separated the two germline ends. CDR1 and CDR2 (germline): SGHRS, YFSETQ. There are 14 residues in the CDR3. The CDR3 bases are TGCGCCAGCAGCTTGTTCCGGGAGAACACTGAAGCTTTCTTT. Its protein product is CASSLFRENTEAFF.

CDR3 sequence reads: CASSSYTVTGSYEQYF. CDR3 nucleotides: TGTGCCAGCAGTTCCTACACGGTGACAGGGTCCTACGAGCAGTACTTC. The rearrangement joins TRBV6-6 to TRBJ2-7; 7 nucleotides line up with TRBD1. The CDR3 totals 16 residues. Losses at the gene ends were 4 bases for V and 1 base for J; bases not matched to a gene: 10. CDR1 and CDR2 (germline): MNHNY, SVGAGI (reference sequence).

This chain connects TRBV2 to TRBJ1-5; D gene uncertain. Trimming took 10 bases from V and 0 from J, leaving 10 bases between them. This CDR3 contains 13 residues. The germline CDR1 and CDR2 sequences are SNHLY and FYNNEI. CDR3 sequence: CATAAYSNQPQHF. The CDR3 nucleotides are TGTGCCACGGCAGCTTATAGCAATCAGCCCCAGCATTTT.

J is TRBJ2-3 and V is TRBV30; D may be TRBD2 (7 bases). Trimming took off 4 bases at V and 0 bases at J, with 11 bases between the two ends. This CDR3 spans 14 amino acids. CDR1 and CDR2 from the germline V gene are GTSNPN and SVGIG (reference sequence). DNA of the CDR3: TGTGCCTGGAAGGGGGGGATTAGCACAGATACGCAGTATTTT. Amino acid sequence: CAWKGGISTDTQYF.

The chain recombines TRBV29-1 with TRBJ2-3, with 8 nucleotides matching TRBD2. CDR3 length: 16 amino acids. Per germline, CDR1 SQVTM and CDR2 ANQGSEA. The V and J ends lost 1 base and 7 bases, in that order; junction bases with no gene match: 13. Here the CDR3 reads CSVEVGGEQGLYTQYF. Here the CDR3 DNA reads TGCAGCGTTGAAGTCGGGGGGGAACAGGGTCTATATACGCAGTATTTT.

The rearrangement links TRBV5-1 to TRBJ1-4; TRBD1 aligns across 7 bases. Germline V gene lookup returns CDR1 SGHRS and CDR2 YFSETQ. V lost 2 bases to trimming and J lost 4 bases; unmatched junction nucleotides: 5. The CDR3 spans 15 residues. CDR3 nucleotides: TGCGCCAGCAGCTTCCGACAGGGCGTTAATGAAAAACTGTTTTTT. Its protein is CASSFRQGVNEKLFF.

The chain is built from TRBV4-1 and TRBJ1-2, with a weak D call TRBD1 (6 bases). Germline-derived CDR1 and CDR2 are MGHRA and YSYEKL. The CDR3 totals 15 residues. V was cut by 4 bases and J by 0 bases, with 12 bases left in between. The CDR3 loop is CASSPPDSANYGYTF. The CDR3, as DNA: TGCGCCAGCAGCCCACCGGACAGTGCTAACTATGGCTACACCTTC.

The chain joins TRBV6-5 to TRBJ1-5, with D hard to call. Trimming stripped 4 bases from V and 4 bases from J, with 11 bases between. Looked up from germline, CDR1 is MNHEY and CDR2 is SVGAGI. This CDR3 region has 14 residues. Written as DNA, the CDR3 is TGTGCCAGCAGTTCGCGGACGGAAAATCAGCCCCAGCATTTT. Translated, it gives CASSSRTENQPQHF.

V gene TRBV9 combines with J gene TRBJ2-7, with D tentatively TRBD1 (5 bases). V lost 0 bases and J 1 base, leaving 14 bases between the germline ends. Germline V CDR1 and CDR2: SGDLS, YYNGEE. This CDR3 is 16 amino acids long. CDR3 coding DNA: TGTGCCAGCAGCGTAGGTGCGGACACACTATCCTACGAGCAGTACTTC. Translated: CASSVGADTLSYEQYF. Full variable domain (rest looked up from reference TRBV9 and TRBJ2-7): DSGVTQTPKHLITATGQRVTLRCSPRSGDLSVYWYQQSLDQGLQFLIQYYNGEERAKGNILERFSAQQFPDLHSELNLSSLELGDSALYFCASSVGADTLSYEQYFGPGTRLTVT.